The sequence of this T cell receptor (beta chain) was determined in a study of T cells in Graves' hyperthyroidism and ophthalmopathy (dated by TCRdb to the late 2010s). For context, the study as a whole: To identify TCR V-J signatures that set the groups apart, the researchers used a discovery cohort of about a hundred patients, made up of under 50 with Graves' ophthalmopathy and 57 with stable Graves' hyperthyroidism. Prospective prediction of ophthalmopathy was tested in an independent validation cohort consisting of some 19 hyperthyroidism patients and approximately 16 patients who later progressed to ophthalmopathy. TCR Vbeta CDR3 sequencing of fewer than 150 peripheral blood samples (around 45 ophthalmopathy, 70 to 85 hyperthyroidism and 17 progressor patients) is reported in the paper. The 100 discovery patients were divided at random into training and test sets in a 7:3 ratio. Following sampling, methimazole starting at 30 mg daily was given to hyperthyroidism patients, and high-dose intravenous methylprednisolone was given to ophthalmopathy patients. Thyroid tissue and blood T-cell repertoires from about 6 Graves' hyperthyroidism patients were also compared in the study.

Note on this clonotype: Its antigen target is currently unknown. No much larger clone is present one base from it, and per-base qualities are unavailable.

The germline V gene supplies CDR1 MNHNS and CDR2 SASEGT. V and J lose 6 bases and 0 bases, and a span of 14 bases separates them. The cysteine opens and the phenylalanine closes a CDR3 of 16 amino acids. The only DNA kept is the CDR3, 48 bases in frame from the first base. The TCR beta CDR3 regions were amplified from the RNA transcripts. The first round of RT-PCR for the TCR CDR3 was performed with the HTBI primer set and the Qiagen OneStep RT-PCR kit. Libraries were constructed in a second round of multiplex PCR, after which size selection and purification were performed. Libraries were sequenced paired-end with 100 bp reads on an Illumina HiSeq2000. On the authors' methods: SOAPnuke was used to process the raw data, removing reads that contained adapters or uncalled bases, had a mean Phred below 15, or lacked an exact match to the constant primer or identifier. High-quality paired reads were merged using COPE v1.2.5, and each unique nucleotide sequence was defined as a clonotype. Clonotypes were aligned to IMGT TRBV, TRBD and TRBJ reference segments using MiTCR v1.1. Analysis was restricted to V-J combinations with a frequency above 0.0001, which covered roughly 99% of repertoires. A TCS score was defined as the ratio of F50 (clonal expansion) to E x V (chaos), with BLOSUM62-based TCRdist applied between CDR3 peptides within each V-J. Welch's t-statistics and random forest reduced roughly 500 V-J features to 10 to 15, which were used in a naive Bayes classifier (R e1071). The Morisita-Horn index was used to measure how similar the thyroid and blood repertoires were. TCRdb passed the public sequencing reads through fastp at Q25 and MiXCR, retaining productive beta sequences. Entries that share a CDR3 protein sequence are merged under the most common genes and DNA. Clone size and V and J calls follow TCRdb, not the original study. In this sample the table shows 660,000 or so distinct CDR3 sequences, 45% of which occur a single time. The top ten hold approximately 7.2% of the sample.

Patients with uncontrolled infections, other autoimmune diseases, pregnancy or lactation were excluded. Diagnoses were based on clinical symptoms, serum thyroxine and TRAb, thyroid ultrasound and orbital computed tomography. Trizol reagent was used to extract total RNA, and RNA quality was then checked on an Agilent 2100 Bioanalyzer. Broad study findings and their caveats: Ophthalmopathy was separated from stable hyperthyroidism by a 13 V-J signature model, with 87.88% sensitivity and 81% to 82% specificity obtained in cross-validation and 80%/75% obtained in testing. During validation, the model predicted progression to ophthalmopathy a median of roughly 7.1 months ahead of onset, with approximately 71% sensitivity and less than 85% specificity. Most expanded thyroid clonotypes (frequency above 0.001) were also detected in blood, a finding suggesting that blood repertoires may reflect thyroid immune responses. No statistical method was used to set the sample size in advance, and investigators knew the group allocation.

The receptor comes from an adult man with Graves' disease, either hyperthyroidism or ophthalmopathy (not recorded which). Sample: peripheral blood or thyroid tissue (not recorded which). The chain is encoded by TRBV6-1 joined to TRBJ1-4, and the D gene may be TRBD1, 6 bases matching. Here the CDR3 is given as CASSPTGAATNEKLFF. Here is the DNA: TGTGCCAGCAGCCCGACAGGAGCGGCAACTAATGAAAAACTGTTTTTT.